The 19 T cell receptor beta chains reported below all come from one sample, sequenced in a study of graft-versus-host responses after intestinal transplantation. The method was immunoSEQ multiplex PCR; TCRdb's version includes in-frame clones alone and lacks a portion of them. The sample includes about 110,000 clones, 93% seen only once; the top ten take 0.4% to 0.55%. These receptors lack a known antigen. This specimen was unstimulated CD8+ T cells sorted from spleen or lymph node cells, taken before intestinal transplant. These receptors all come from a human donor who received an intestinal transplant.

The chain has TRBV7-2 and TRBJ2-7; D gene ambiguous. This CDR3 has 14 amino acids. Trimming removed 1 base at V and 0 bases at J, with 7 bases between. Germline assignment: CDR1 SGHTA and CDR2 FQGNSA. CDR3 nucleotides: TGTGCCAGCAGCTTAGATCCTAGCTCCTACGAGCAGTACTTC. It is translated as CASSLDPSSYEQYF.

The CDR3 DNA follows: TGTGCCAGCAGCCCCTGGACTAGCGGTACCTACGAGCAGTACTTC. This codes for CASSPWTSGTYEQYF. The rearrangement uses TRBV13 and TRBJ2-7; 10 nucleotides line up with TRBD2. The length of the CDR3 is 15 residues. The ends lost 5 bases at V and 2 bases at J; junction bases unmatched: 6. Germline lookup yields CDR1 PRHDT and CDR2 FYEKMQ (reference sequence).

The sample holds a few counts of this clone. This chain joins TRBV9 and TRBJ2-2; D gene ambiguous. There are 12 residues in the CDR3. V was shortened by 3 bases and J by 2 bases, with 2 bases between the two germline ends. The germline gives CDR1 SGDLS, CDR2 YYNGEE. CDR3 bases: TGTGCCAGCAGCGGTAACACCGGGGAGCTGTTTTTT. It is translated as CASSGNTGELFF.

In DNA form, the CDR3 reads TGTGCCAGCAGTGAAGACCTCTTTTTTCGTTACGAGCAGTACTTC. Its protein is CASSEDLFFRYEQYF. The chain combines TRBV6-1 with TRBJ2-7, with D uncertain. V gave up 1 base and J gave up 4 bases, with 14 bases separating them. This CDR3 spans 15 amino acids. Germline V gene data show CDR1 as MNHNS and CDR2 as SASEGT.

The DNA of the CDR3 is TGTGCCAGCAGTGAAGCGAGGGGAACTGAAGCTTTCTTT. Translating it yields CASSEARGTEAFF. This chain links TRBV6-1 with TRBJ1-1, with D possibly TRBD1 on 5 matching bases. The length of the CDR3 is 13 residues. Germline CDR1 and CDR2: MNHNS and SASEGT. Trimming left V 0 bases short and J 5 bases short, with 7 bases between.

The gene calls are TRBV27 and TRBJ2-7; no reliable D call. Trimming cost V 2 bases and J 7 bases, with 12 bases left between them. Germline V CDR1 and CDR2: MNHEY, SMNVEV (reference sequence). The CDR3 extends over 13 amino acids. CDR3 DNA sequence: TGTGCCAGCAGTTTAGGAAGATTGAGGGAGCAGTACTTC. It is translated as CASSLGRLREQYF.

This clone was found once. The V and J genes are TRBV7-9 and TRBJ2-2; D is ambiguous. Germline V gene sequence: CDR1 SEHNR, CDR2 FQNEAQ (reference sequence). This CDR3 has 17 residues. Deletions cut 0 bases from V and 0 bases from J, with 11 bases between. The CDR3: CASSLAAAWPNTGELFF. In DNA form, the CDR3 reads TGTGCCAGCAGCTTAGCGGCAGCCTGGCCGAACACCGGGGAGCTGTTTTTT.

A note on this clone: The germline gene is not matched at one end of the junction; a read error may be the cause. CDR3 nucleotides: TGTGCTAGCAGCTTAGCGGCAGGTAGCTCCTACGAGCAGTACTTC. It yields the protein CASSLAAGSSYEQYF. V and J are TRBV7-7 and TRBJ2-7, with D perhaps matching TRBD2 (6 bases). CDR1 and CDR2 (germline): SSHAT, FNYEAQ (reference sequence). This CDR3 has 15 residues.

This chain connects TRBV27 to TRBJ2-1; D not resolved. The germline V and J ends were trimmed by 6 bases and 7 bases, with 10 bases remaining between them. The CDR3 has 12 amino acids. The germline V gene has CDR1 MNHEY and CDR2 SMNVEV (reference sequence). The CDR3 sequence: CASSQTWNEQFF. The CDR3 DNA follows: TGTGCCAGCAGCCAAACGTGGAATGAGCAGTTCTTC.

The chain carries TRBV9 and TRBJ2-1; TRBD2 agrees at 7 bases. The CDR3 spans 14 residues. Germline-derived CDR1 and CDR2 are SGDLS and YYNGEE. J gave up 7 bases and V 0 bases, and 4 bases lay outside the gene matches. CDR3 DNA sequence: TGTGCCAGCAGCGTAGGCCTAGCGGAAAATGAGCAGTTCTTC. It encodes CASSVGLAENEQFF.

J is TRBJ1-2 and V is TRBV4-1; D is possibly TRBD1 (6 bases). Germline CDR1 and CDR2: MGHRA and YSYEKL. The CDR3 loop spans 14 amino acids. Deletions cut 0 bases from V and 6 bases from J, with 11 bases between. The CDR3 DNA reads TGCGCCAGCAGCCAAGACAGGGGTACGGATGGCTACACCTTC. This sequence encodes CASSQDRGTDGYTF.

The V call is TRBV6-1, the J call TRBJ2-3; a weak D match, TRBD2 (5 bases). CDR3 length: 15 amino acids. Deletions cut 4 bases from V and 0 bases from J, with 11 bases between. Germline V gene data show CDR1 as MNHNS and CDR2 as SASEGT. The CDR3 DNA is TGTGCCAGCAGTGTGGCGGAGGAAAGCACAGATACGCAGTATTTT. Translation: CASSVAEESTDTQYF.

The V and J genes are TRBV7-8 and TRBJ2-7; perhaps TRBD2 as D (5 bases). There are 14 residues in the CDR3. V gave up 0 bases and J gave up 3 bases, with 9 bases separating them. Germline V gene lookup returns CDR1 SGHVS and CDR2 FQNEAQ. In nucleotides, the CDR3 is TGTGCCAGCAGCTTAGCCGGCACTAGCTACGAGCAGTACTTC. Protein: CASSLAGTSYEQYF.

The chain couples TRBV5-4 to TRBJ2-7; TRBD2 might be the D (5 bases). Between the trimmed V and J ends, which lost 2 bases and 2 bases, there was a span of 14 bases. The CDR3 totals 15 residues. Germline CDR1 and CDR2: SGHNT and YYREEE (reference sequence). CDR3 sequence (DNA): TGTGCCAGCAGCTTATTACCGGGAAGCCCCTACGAGCAGTACTTC. It encodes CASSLLPGSPYEQYF.

This rearrangement joins TRBV9 to TRBJ1-5; tentative D call: TRBD1 (5 bases). Germline values: CDR1 SGDLS, CDR2 YYNGEE. Trimming shortened V by 0 bases and J by 1 base, and 5 bases separated the two germline ends. The CDR3 consists of 14 residues. CDR3: CASSVGGSNQPQHF. CDR3 sequence (DNA): TGTGCCAGCAGCGTAGGGGGGAGCAATCAGCCCCAGCATTTT.

V is TRBV5-1 and J is TRBJ2-7, with D possibly TRBD1 on 5 matching bases. The CDR3 length is 14 residues. V shed 0 bases and J shed 4 bases, with 11 bases lying between them. The germline V gene has CDR1 SGHRS and CDR2 YFSETQ. CDR3 region: CASSLGKGKYEQYF. CDR3 sequence (DNA): TGCGCCAGCAGCTTGGGTAAGGGGAAATACGAGCAGTACTTC.

This clone was seen only once. The chain is built from TRBV6-6 and TRBJ1-1; D remains unclear. The germline CDR1 and CDR2 sequences are MNHNY and SVGAGI (reference sequence). The ends were cut back, 6 bases at V and 4 bases at J, with 6 bases in the middle. This CDR3 has 11 amino acids. CDR3 loop: CASSPGTEAFF. CDR3 nucleotide sequence: TGTGCCAGCAGCCCCGGCACTGAAGCTTTCTTT.

V is TRBV2 and J is TRBJ2-7, with 10 nucleotides matching TRBD1. The germline V gene has CDR1 SNHLY and CDR2 FYNNEI. Losses at the gene ends were 3 bases for V and 0 bases for J; bases not matched to a gene: 8. The CDR3 length is 17 residues. The CDR3 here is CASSDDGQGVRSYEQYF. CDR3 nucleotide sequence: TGTGCCAGCAGTGACGACGGACAGGGGGTCCGCTCCTACGAGCAGTACTTC.

The rearrangement uses TRBV6-6 and TRBJ1-1; D is uncertain. The CDR3 covers 14 residues. V gave up 0 bases and J gave up 6 bases, with 11 bases separating them. Germline loops: CDR1 MNHNY, CDR2 SVGAGI (reference sequence). In DNA form, the CDR3 reads TGTGCCAGCAGTTACTCGATTTACTCCCCTGAAGCTTTCTTT. This sequence encodes CASSYSIYSPEAFF.